The clone carrying this T cell receptor beta chain was found many times. Its antigen is undetermined. CDR3 length: 12 amino acids. The ends were cut back, 2 bases at V and 6 bases at J, with 8 bases in the middle. From germline, CDR1 is SGHRS and CDR2 YFSETQ. This sample is drawn from a study of HIV-infected children after antiretroviral therapy interruption. Study in general: Four children interrupted treatment; four stayed on continuous treatment. Recorded EBV and CMV exposure existed for most children. Whole-study findings and limits: Naive CD4+ sequences overlapped less between time points once interruption began.

A 3' RACE protocol on RNA, with unique molecular identifiers, produced the TCR library. TCRdb redid the calling of the 3' RACE reads with MiXCR, one entry per CDR3 protein. The sample lists 70,000 to 90,000 distinct CDR3 sequences; less than 7% were seen once. The treatment here: PENTA 11 planned treatment interruption arm or continuous ART arm. Naive CD4+ CD45RA+ CD45RO- T cells were sorted from thawed PBMCs. The material was CD45RA+ CD4+ T cells from PBMCs, pooled from several time points, obtained from a donor given antiretroviral therapy, either interrupted or continuous. Subset specified: naive CD4+ CD45RA+ CD45RO- T cells. The V gene is TRBV5-1, the J gene TRBJ1-1; D possibly corresponds to TRBD1 (5 bases). The TCR sequence derives from a pool of human donors with HIV. This CDR3 reads CASSFSGAEAFF. The CDR3 region has the DNA TGCGCCAGCAGCTTCTCGGGGGCTGAAGCTTTCTTT.